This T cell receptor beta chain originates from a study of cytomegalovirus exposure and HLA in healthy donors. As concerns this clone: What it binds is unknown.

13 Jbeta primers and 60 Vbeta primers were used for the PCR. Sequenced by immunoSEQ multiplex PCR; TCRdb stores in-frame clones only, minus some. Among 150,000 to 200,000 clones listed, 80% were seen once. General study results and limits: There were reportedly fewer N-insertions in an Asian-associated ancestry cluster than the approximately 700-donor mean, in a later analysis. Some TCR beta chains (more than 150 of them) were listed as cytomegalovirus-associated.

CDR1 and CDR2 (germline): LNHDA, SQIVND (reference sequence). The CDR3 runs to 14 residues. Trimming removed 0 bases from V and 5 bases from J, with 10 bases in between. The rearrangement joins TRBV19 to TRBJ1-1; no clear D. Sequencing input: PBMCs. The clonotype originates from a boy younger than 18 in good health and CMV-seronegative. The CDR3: CASSIDFGETEAFF. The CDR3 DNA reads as TGTGCCAGTAGTATAGATTTCGGGGAAACTGAAGCTTTCTTT.